This T cell receptor (beta chain) originates from a study of blood T cell repertoires in COVID-19. In the study overall: Samples representing acute and convalescent COVID-19 were sourced from the United States, Italy and Spain. PBMCs, B-cell-depleted T cells, or T cells provided the cDNA or gDNA that made up the material.

In the original workflow: By means of reference gene primer amplification, nucleated cell counts were estimated. Some clones are missing from TCRdb's copy, which holds only in-frame ones; the method was immunoSEQ multiplex PCR. The D gene and trimming were derived from the DNA, and the V and J assignments and clone size from that table. The sample holds 150,000 to 200,000 clones, over 70% seen once. This TCR derives from a man aged 55-75 years with active or convalescent COVID-19. Material for sequencing was peripheral blood.

The CDR3 region is CASSLDRGSETQYF. The CDR3 DNA follows: TGTGCCAGCAGCTTGGACAGGGGGTCGGAGACCCAGTACTTC. The genes are TRBV7-2 and TRBJ2-5, with 10 bases fitting TRBD1. Looked up from germline, CDR1 is SGHTA and CDR2 is FQGNSA. V was pared by 3 bases and J by 5 bases, with 3 bases of the junction left unmatched. The CDR3 runs to 14 residues.